Given below is one T cell receptor beta chain in context. These data originate in a study of shared clonotypes between healthy human individuals. The CDR3 runs 16 residues. V dropped 3 bases and J dropped 1; count of bases not matched to a gene: 7. Germline loops: CDR1 MGHRA, CDR2 YSYEKL. When replicate PCRs were run on sorted subsets, they used roughly 0.2 ug DNA, some 30,000 T cell genomes. TCRdb keeps only in-frame clones here, not all; method: immunoSEQ multiplex PCR. The sample includes roughly 550,000 clones, nearly 97% of them seen just once. Naive CD8 cells were CD45RO-negative, positively selected for CCR7, excluding terminally differentiated effector memory CD45RA+ cells.

This clonotype was sampled from a woman aged 25 to 39 in good health. This sequence joins TRBV4-1 and TRBJ2-7; 9 bases agree with TRBD2. Sequenced sample: naive CD8+ T cells sorted from blood. The CDR3 is CASSHIKTSGSYEQYF. CDR3 nucleotides: TGCGCCAGCAGCCACATCAAGACTAGCGGATCCTACGAGCAGTACTTC.